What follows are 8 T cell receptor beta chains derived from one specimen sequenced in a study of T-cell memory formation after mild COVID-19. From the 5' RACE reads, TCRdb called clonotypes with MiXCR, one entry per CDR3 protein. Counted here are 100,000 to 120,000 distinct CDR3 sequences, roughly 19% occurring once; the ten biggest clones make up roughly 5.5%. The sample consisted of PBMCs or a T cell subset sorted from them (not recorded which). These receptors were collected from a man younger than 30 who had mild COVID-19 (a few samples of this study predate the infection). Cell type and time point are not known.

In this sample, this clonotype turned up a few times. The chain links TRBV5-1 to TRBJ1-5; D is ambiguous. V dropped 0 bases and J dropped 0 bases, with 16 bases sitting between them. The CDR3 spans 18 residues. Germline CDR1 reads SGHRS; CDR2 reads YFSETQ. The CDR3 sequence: CASSLGPSGDLSNQPQHF. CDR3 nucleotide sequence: TGCGCCAGCAGCTTGGGGCCATCAGGAGACCTTAGCAATCAGCCCCAGCATTTT.

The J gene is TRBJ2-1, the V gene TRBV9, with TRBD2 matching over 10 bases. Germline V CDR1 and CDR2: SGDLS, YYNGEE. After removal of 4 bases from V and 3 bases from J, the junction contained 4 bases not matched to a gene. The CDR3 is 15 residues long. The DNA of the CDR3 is TGTGCCAGCAGCCAGGCTAGCGGGGGCTACAATGAGCAGTTCTTC. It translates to CASSQASGGYNEQFF.

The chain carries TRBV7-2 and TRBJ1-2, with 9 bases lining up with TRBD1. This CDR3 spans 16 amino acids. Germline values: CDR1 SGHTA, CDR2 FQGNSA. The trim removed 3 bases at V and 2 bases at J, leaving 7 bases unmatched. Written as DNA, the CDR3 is TGTGCCAGCAGCTTGGCTGGACAGGGGAGGAACTATGGCTACACCTTC. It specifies CASSLAGQGRNYGYTF.

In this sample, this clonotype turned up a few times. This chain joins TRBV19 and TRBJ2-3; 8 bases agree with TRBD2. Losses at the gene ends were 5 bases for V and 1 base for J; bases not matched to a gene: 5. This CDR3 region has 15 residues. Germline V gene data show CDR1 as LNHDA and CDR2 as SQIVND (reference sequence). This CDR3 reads CASSYFGGGTDTQYF. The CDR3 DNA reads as TGTGCCAGTAGTTATTTCGGGGGGGGCACAGATACGCAGTATTTT.

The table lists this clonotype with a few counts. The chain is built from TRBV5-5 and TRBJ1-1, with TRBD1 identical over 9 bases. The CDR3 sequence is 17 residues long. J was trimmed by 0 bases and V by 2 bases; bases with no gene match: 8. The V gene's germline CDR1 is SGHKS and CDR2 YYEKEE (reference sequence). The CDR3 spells CASSFGQGLALNTEAFF. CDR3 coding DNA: TGTGCCAGCAGCTTTGGACAGGGGCTAGCCCTGAACACTGAAGCTTTCTTT.

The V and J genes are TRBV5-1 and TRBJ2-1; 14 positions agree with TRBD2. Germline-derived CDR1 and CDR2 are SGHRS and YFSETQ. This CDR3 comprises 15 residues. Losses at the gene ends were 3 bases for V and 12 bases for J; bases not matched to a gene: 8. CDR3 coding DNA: TGCGCCAGCAGCTGGCTGACTAGCGGGGGGGCGAGGCAGTTCTTC. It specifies CASSWLTSGGARQFF.

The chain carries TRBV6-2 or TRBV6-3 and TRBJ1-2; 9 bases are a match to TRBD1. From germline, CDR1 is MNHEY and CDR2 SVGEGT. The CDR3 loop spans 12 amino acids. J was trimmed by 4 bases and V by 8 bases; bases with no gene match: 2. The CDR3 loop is CASEDRGYGYTF. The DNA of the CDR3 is TGTGCCAGCGAGGACAGGGGCTATGGCTACACCTTC.

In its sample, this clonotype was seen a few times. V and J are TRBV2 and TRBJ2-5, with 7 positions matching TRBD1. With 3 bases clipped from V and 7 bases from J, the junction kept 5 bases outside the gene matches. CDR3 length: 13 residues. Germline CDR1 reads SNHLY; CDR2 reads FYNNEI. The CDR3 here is CASSERGRGTQYF. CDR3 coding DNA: TGTGCCAGCAGTGAGAGGGGGCGAGGGACCCAGTACTTC.